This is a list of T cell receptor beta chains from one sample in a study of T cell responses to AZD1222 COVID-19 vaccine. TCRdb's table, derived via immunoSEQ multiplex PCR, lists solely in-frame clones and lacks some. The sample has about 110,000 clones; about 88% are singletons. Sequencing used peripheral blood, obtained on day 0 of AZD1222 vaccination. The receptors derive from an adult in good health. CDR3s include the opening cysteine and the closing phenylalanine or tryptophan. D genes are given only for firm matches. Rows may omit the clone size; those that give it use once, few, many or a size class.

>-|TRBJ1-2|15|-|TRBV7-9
TGTGCCAGCAGCTCTACCGGGACGGTTAACTATGGCTACACCTTC
CASSSTGTVNYGYTF
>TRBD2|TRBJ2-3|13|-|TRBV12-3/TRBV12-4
TGTGCCACCAGAGCGGGACGCACAGATACGCAGTATTTT
CATRAGRTDTQYF
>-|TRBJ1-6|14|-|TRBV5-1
TGCGCCAGCAGCTTGACGGATAGGAATTCACCCCTCCACTTT
CASSLTDRNSPLHF
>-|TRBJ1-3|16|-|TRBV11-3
TGTGCCAGCAGCTTGAGGTTAATCCCCTCTGGAAACACCATATATTTT
CASSLRLIPSGNTIYF
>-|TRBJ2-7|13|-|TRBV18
TGTGCCAGCTCACCAACAGATACCTACGAGCAGTACTTC
CASSPTDTYEQYF
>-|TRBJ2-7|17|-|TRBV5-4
TGTGCCAGCAGCCCGGGGCCTCGAGAAATGGGCTCCTACGAGCAGTACTTC
CASSPGPREMGSYEQYF
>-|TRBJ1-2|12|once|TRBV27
TGTGCCAGCAGTTTAATGGGATATGGCTACACCTTC
CASSLMGYGYTF
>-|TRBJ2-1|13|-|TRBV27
TGTGCCAGCAGTTTAGGTCGCGGAAGTGAGCAGTTCTTC
CASSLGRGSEQFF
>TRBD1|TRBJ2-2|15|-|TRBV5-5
TGTGCCAGCACCTGGCAGGGGGCCCCAGCCGGGGAGCTGTTTTTT
CASTWQGAPAGELFF
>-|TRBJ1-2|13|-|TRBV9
TGTGCCAGCAGCGGCAGGCCCGGCTATGGCTACACCTTC
CASSGRPGYGYTF
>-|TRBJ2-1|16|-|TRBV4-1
TGCGCCAGCAGCCAAGTTATAGGTCCGGGTTACAATGAGCAGTTCTTC
CASSQVIGPGYNEQFF
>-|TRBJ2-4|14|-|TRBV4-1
TGCGCCAGCAGCCTTGACTTAGCCAAAAACATTCAGTACTTC
CASSLDLAKNIQYF
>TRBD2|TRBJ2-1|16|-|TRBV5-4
TGTGCCAGCAGCTTGCGGCGCGGGAGGACGTACAATGAGCAGTTCTTC
CASSLRRGRTYNEQFF
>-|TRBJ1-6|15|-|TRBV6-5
TGTGCCAGCAGTTACTTTGCGGTTAGGGATTCACCCCTCCACTTT
CASSYFAVRDSPLHF
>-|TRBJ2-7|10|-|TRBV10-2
TGCGCCAGCAGTGAGGGGGAGCAGTACTTC
CASSEGEQYF